A single sample is the source of the 5 T cell receptor beta chains below, sequenced in a study of T-cell reconstitution after alpha-beta-depleted transplantation in children (dated by TCRdb to 2016 to 2017). The library was built by means of PCR. The instrument given in TCRdb is Illumina HiSeq 2500. TCR library preparation used molecular barcoding, with unique molecular identifiers applied to normalize quantification of the TCRbeta repertoire. In-frame beta chains were kept once TCRdb had trimmed the public reads at Q25 with fastp and called clones with MiXCR. Identical CDR3 proteins give one entry, which carries the most common genes and DNA. This sample lists about 270,000 distinct CDR3 sequences; roughly 9.5% were detected once. The ten largest clonotypes hold roughly 9.1% of the sample. The sequences come from PBMCs from the stem cell graft donor, collected from the stem cell graft. These receptors came from a human donor who donated a stem cell graft to a child with SCID.

In this sample, this clonotype turned up a few times. The chain is built from TRBV5-1 and TRBJ2-5; weak D call: TRBD2 (6 bases). The V end was cut by 4 bases, the J end by 1 base, with 14 bases between. The CDR3 runs 15 residues. The germline gives CDR1 SGHRS, CDR2 YFSETQ. CDR3 region: CASSRWVGGQETQYF. In nucleotides, the CDR3 is TGCGCCAGCAGCCGGTGGGTCGGGGGCCAAGAGACCCAGTACTTC.

The genes are TRBV6-6 and TRBJ2-7; D is unresolved. Trimming removed 2 bases at V and 11 bases at J, with 10 bases between. CDR1 and CDR2 (germline): MNHNY, SVGAGI (reference sequence). CDR3 length equals 11 residues. CDR3 coding DNA: TGTGCCAGCAGTTACGGGCCAACGGAGTACTTC. This translates into CASSYGPTEYF.

This clonotype was observed a few times. This rearrangement joins TRBV14 to TRBJ1-1, with unresolved D. The CDR3 spans 14 residues. CDR1 and CDR2 (germline): SGHDN, FVKESK. Trimming left V 3 bases short and J 0 bases short, with 8 bases between. CDR3 sequence: CASSQLNMNTEAFF. The DNA for the CDR3 is TGTGCCAGCAGCCAGCTGAACATGAACACTGAAGCTTTCTTT. Full variable domain (rest looked up from reference TRBV14 and TRBJ1-1): EAGVTQFPSHSVIEKGQTVTLRCDPISGHDNLYWYRRVMGKEIKFLLHFVKESKQDESGMPNNRFLAERTGGTYSTLKVQPAELEDSGVYFCASSQLNMNTEAFFGQGTRLTVV.

The V call is TRBV20-1, the J call TRBJ2-3; 9 nucleotides line up with TRBD1. Germline V lookup: CDR1 DFQATT, CDR2 SNEGSKA (reference sequence). J gave up 3 bases and V 5 bases, and 6 bases lay outside the gene matches. The CDR3 runs 14 residues. Written as DNA, the CDR3 is TGCAGTGCTGTACCGGGACAGGGAACAGATACGCAGTATTTT. It codes for CSAVPGQGTDTQYF.

There are a few counts of this clonotype. The chain links TRBV20-1 to TRBJ2-7; D could derive from TRBD1 or TRBD2 (5 bases each). The V end lost 4 bases, the J end lost 4 bases, and 17 bases lay between the germline ends. Germline V lookup: CDR1 DFQATT, CDR2 SNEGSKA (reference sequence). This CDR3 has 14 amino acids. CDR3 coding DNA: TGCAGTGCTAAACCGGGACGGTACCCTTACGAGCAGTACTTC. It encodes CSAKPGRYPYEQYF.